The rows below give T cell receptor beta chains drawn from one sample of a study of T cells in Graves' hyperthyroidism and ophthalmopathy. TCRdb passed the multiplex PCR reads through MiXCR, listing each CDR3 protein once. Among around 450,000 distinct CDR3 sequences listed, more than 15% were seen once. Sequenced input: blood. Source of these receptors: a woman under 30 with Graves' hyperthyroidism. CDR3s include the opening cysteine and the closing phenylalanine or tryptophan. The D gene is left open where the match is weak. A clone size is listed for some rows: how often the clone was seen (once, few, many), or a class if it is expanded.

size	V	D	J	DNA	CDR3
many	TRBV20-1	NA	TRBJ2-1	TGCAGTGCTAGTGGGGGATCCTACAATGAGCAGTTCTTC	CSASGGSYNEQFF
few	TRBV20-1	TRBD1	TRBJ2-5	TGCAGTGCTAGCGACAGGGATCGGGAAGAGGAGACCCAGTACTTC	CSASDRDREEETQYF
few	TRBV12-3/TRBV12-4	NA	TRBJ2-7	TGTGCCAGCAGTTTACCCTGCAGGGTGTCCGACGAGCGGTACTTC	CASSLPCRVSDERYF
few	TRBV5-4	NA	TRBJ2-7	TGTGCCAGCAGATATCACGGCGGCTCCTACGAGCAGTACTTC	CASRYHGGSYEQYF
many	TRBV7-6	NA	TRBJ2-5	TGTGCCAGCAGCTTAAAGATCGGCCGTGTAGAGACCCAGTACTTC	CASSLKIGRVETQYF
many	TRBV11-2	TRBD2	TRBJ2-7	TGTGCCAGCAGACAACCGGGACTAGCGGGAGGCAAGAGCTCCTACGAGCAGTACTTC	CASRQPGLAGGKSSYEQYF
NA	TRBV6-2/TRBV6-3	TRBD1	TRBJ1-1	TGTGCCAGCAGATCCGGACAGGATAACACTGAAGCTTTCTTT	CASRSGQDNTEAFF
NA	TRBV10-3	NA	TRBJ2-5	TGTGCCACAGCAGCGTCGGGGGAAGAGACCCAGTACTTC	CATAASGEETQYF
once	TRBV20-1	TRBD2	TRBJ2-7	TGCAGTGCTCCGGCTAGCGGGGGTCCCATCTACGAGCAGTACTTC	CSAPASGGPIYEQYF
few	TRBV7-2	NA	TRBJ2-1	TGTGCCAGCAGCTTAGTCCGGGACTGGTACAATGAGCAGTTCTTC	CASSLVRDWYNEQFF
many	TRBV28	NA	TRBJ2-5	TGTGCCAGCAGTTTATTCGCCACCCAAGAGACCCAGTACTTC	CASSLFATQETQYF
many	TRBV6-6	NA	TRBJ2-7	TGTGCCAGCAGTTACTTAGCAGGATCCTACGAGCAGTACTTC	CASSYLAGSYEQYF
NA	TRBV29-1	TRBD1	TRBJ1-2	TGCAGCGTTGATACGGGGACAGGGGTGGGTGGCTACACCTTC	CSVDTGTGVGGYTF
many	TRBV11-2	TRBD1	TRBJ2-5	TGTGCCAGCAGCGGGATCCGACAGGGGGAAATGTACTTC	CASSGIRQGEMYF
many	TRBV12-5	TRBD1	TRBJ2-1	TGTGCTAGTGGTCCAGGGACAGGGGGCATAAAAGGATACAATGAGCAGTTCTTC	CASGPGTGGIKGYNEQFF
many	TRBV15	TRBD2	TRBJ2-5	TGTGCCACCAGCCGTAGCGGGGAAGAGACCCAGTACTTC	CATSRSGEETQYF
few	TRBV7-9	NA	TRBJ2-7	TGTGCCAGCAGCTTATCGGGGGTCTACGAGCAGTACTTC	CASSLSGVYEQYF
NA	TRBV5-1	NA	TRBJ2-7	TGCGCCAGCAGCTTGGCCGGAAGAAGCGAGCAGTACTTC	CASSLAGRSEQYF
NA	TRBV5-1	TRBD1	TRBJ2-7	TGCGCCAGCAGCTCCTCCTCAGGGGGCGCCTACGAGCAGTACTTC	CASSSSSGGAYEQYF
many	TRBV7-8	NA	TRBJ1-5	TGTGCCAGCAGCCCACCCGGACAGATCAATCAGCCCCAGCATTTT	CASSPPGQINQPQHF
many	TRBV7-2	NA	TRBJ2-3	TGTGCCAGCAGCGCCTGGGGGGGACAATTCACAGATACGCAGTATTTT	CASSAWGGQFTDTQYF
many	TRBV12-3/TRBV12-4	NA	TRBJ2-7	TGTGCCAGCAGTTTTAATGCGGTCTACGAGCAGTACTTC	CASSFNAVYEQYF
NA	TRBV10-3	NA	TRBJ2-3	TGTGCCACTACCTATTCGGGGTGGGGTACCACAGATACGCAGTATTTT	CATTYSGWGTTDTQYF
many	TRBV7-8	NA	TRBJ1-2	TGTGCCAGCAGCTTAGGAGCGGGGCGCGGCTATGGCTACACCTTC	CASSLGAGRGYGYTF